This T cell receptor beta chain originates from a study of identical twins. Germline lookup yields CDR1 SNHLY and CDR2 FYNNEI. Trimming took 4 bases from V and 0 from J, leaving 13 bases between them. CDR3 length equals 17 residues. Study-wide results and caveats: Out-of-frame alpha sequences shared by twins were enriched for low generation probability. With abundant cord blood beta clonotypes, insertions were fewer; memory repertoires showed no such pattern.

Each CDR3 protein gets one entry after TCRdb re-called the 5' RACE reads with MiXCR. The sample has fewer than 550,000 distinct CDR3 sequences, roughly an eighth seen once. With respect to this clonotype: The target antigen is unknown.

The data were also submitted as part of a second study, on yellow fever vaccine responses in identical twins.

Specimen: CD4+ T cells sorted from blood. The TCR originated in a woman younger than 35 in good health. The rearrangement links TRBV2 to TRBJ2-6, with a possible D match to TRBD1 (5 bases). The CDR3 is CASSADRIFSGANVLTF. CDR3 nucleotides: TGTGCCAGCAGTGCAGACAGAATCTTCTCTGGGGCCAACGTCCTGACTTTC. The whole variable domain, filled in from reference TRBV2 and TRBJ2-6, reads EPEVTQTPSHQVTQMGQEVILRCVPISNHLYFYWYRQILGQKVEFLVSFYNNEISEKSEIFDDQFSVERPDGSNFTLKIRSTKLEDSAMYFCASSADRIFSGANVLTFGAGSRLTVL.